These 9 T cell receptor beta chains originate from one sample sequenced in a study of response to subunit inactivated influenza vaccine. TCRdb called the RT-PCR reads again in MiXCR, with one record for every CDR3 protein. Of hundreds of thousands of distinct CDR3 sequences in the sample, approximately 15% were seen once. Material: CD4+ T cells sorted from PBMCs, obtained around 25 months after vaccination. All receptors derive from a man between 50 and 69 years old who received an inactivated influenza vaccine.

The V call is TRBV6-5, the J call TRBJ2-5, with D possibly TRBD2 on 7 matching bases. Trimming took 2 bases from V and 5 from J, leaving 27 bases between them. CDR1 MNHEY and CDR2 SVGAGI come from the germline V gene. The CDR3 loop spans 19 amino acids. The CDR3 coding sequence is TGTGCCAGCAGTTACGCTCCACCCCGATTACGCGGGGGCGCGGAGACCCAGTACTTC. Amino acids: CASSYAPPRLRGGAETQYF.

The V gene is TRBV28, the J gene TRBJ1-6; D ambiguous. This CDR3 has 14 amino acids. Per the germline V gene, CDR1 is MDHEN and CDR2 is SYDVKM. The V end was cut by 5 bases, the J end by 7 bases, with 12 bases between. The CDR3 DNA follows: TGTGCCAGCAGTCGGACGGCCCGCAATTCACCCCTCCACTTT. Its translation: CASSRTARNSPLHF.

This clonotype was seen many times. This chain joins TRBV12-3 or TRBV12-4 and TRBJ1-1; tentative D call: TRBD1 (5 bases). The CDR3 consists of 14 residues. Trimming pared 3 bases from V and 1 base from J, leaving 9 bases between. The DNA for the CDR3 is TGTGCCAGCAGTTTGGTCGGGACGAACACTGAAGCTTTCTTT. Translated: CASSLVGTNTEAFF.

The chain employs TRBV20-1 and TRBJ1-3; maybe TRBD1 (6 bases). CDR1 is DFQATT, CDR2 SNEGSKA, per germline (reference sequence). Trimming cost V 6 bases and J 0 bases, with 12 bases left between them. The CDR3 extends over 14 amino acids. The CDR3 DNA sequence: TGCAGTGCGCAACGACAGGACTCTGGAAACACCATATATTTT. This encodes CSAQRQDSGNTIYF.

This clonotype was observed many times. This chain connects TRBV7-2 to TRBJ2-4, with D possibly TRBD1 on 6 matching bases. Per germline, CDR1 SGHTA and CDR2 FQGNSA. This CDR3 has 13 residues. The V gene lost 2 bases and the J gene lost 6 bases, with 8 bases spanning the gap. The CDR3 DNA sequence: TGTGCCAGCAGCTTACAGGGGTCAAACATTCAGTACTTC. It is translated as CASSLQGSNIQYF.

This clonotype was seen many times. The V and J genes are TRBV15 and TRBJ1-5; 12 nucleotides line up with TRBD1. The trim removed 0 bases at V and 0 bases at J, leaving 9 bases unmatched. In germline, CDR1 is LNHNV, CDR2 YYDKDF (reference sequence). The CDR3 contains 20 residues. The CDR3 reads CATSRDLRGQGAHSNQPQHF. The DNA of the CDR3 is TGTGCCACCAGCAGAGATCTTAGGGGACAGGGGGCTCATAGCAATCAGCCCCAGCATTTT.

Worth noting for this clonotype: Just one base apart from a much larger clone, this may be a read error. The DNA for the CDR3 is TGTGCCAGCAGCACCGGACAGGGGCCGACCTACAAGCAGTACTTC. Encoded protein: CASSTGQGPTYKQYF. The chain employs TRBV9 and TRBJ2-7, with TRBD1 identical over 9 bases. CDR3 size: 15 residues. The germline V gene encodes CDR1 SGDLS and CDR2 YYNGEE.

This clonotype was seen at least ten times. This chain connects TRBV7-9 to TRBJ1-2, with D uncertain. Trimming stripped 2 bases from V and 2 bases from J, with 0 bases between. Germline V lookup: CDR1 SEHNR, CDR2 FQNEAQ (reference sequence). This CDR3 has 11 residues. DNA of the CDR3: TGTGCCAGCAGCTTAAACTATGGCTACACCTTC. Protein sequence: CASSLNYGYTF.

This clonotype was recorded a few times. The chain combines TRBV7-8 with TRBJ1-1, with D unresolved. Looked up from germline, CDR1 is SGHVS and CDR2 is FQNEAQ. V dropped 1 base and J dropped 1 base, with 10 bases sitting between them. The CDR3 spans 15 residues. CDR3 bases: TGTGCCAGCAGCTTAGTTGGACGGTGGAACACTGAAGCTTTCTTT. Translation gives CASSLVGRWNTEAFF.